A single T cell receptor beta chain is shown here with its context. Its specificity is not known. The data originate from a study of T cells and Merkel cell carcinoma outcomes. Overall study findings and caveats: Merkel cell carcinoma outcomes were reportedly predicted by repertoire and T-cell density.

Libraries were prepared by immunoSEQ multiplex PCR; TCRdb keeps only in-frame clonotypes and omits some of them. In the table there are about 6,400 clones, under 80% of which are singletons. This CDR3 is 14 amino acids long. The germline CDR1 and CDR2 sequences are MNHEY and SVGAGI. Trimming cost V 8 bases and J 3 bases; bases outside gene matches: 7. This sequence originates from a human donor with Merkel cell carcinoma. Some clones in this sample may be carry-over from other donors' samples. The sequencing input was tumor tissue from Merkel cell carcinoma. This chain connects TRBV6-5 to TRBJ2-1; TRBD2 matches 7 bases. CDR3 sequence reads: CASSTGGLYNEQFF. The CDR3 nucleotides are TGTGCCAGCTCGACGGGAGGACTCTACAATGAGCAGTTCTTC.